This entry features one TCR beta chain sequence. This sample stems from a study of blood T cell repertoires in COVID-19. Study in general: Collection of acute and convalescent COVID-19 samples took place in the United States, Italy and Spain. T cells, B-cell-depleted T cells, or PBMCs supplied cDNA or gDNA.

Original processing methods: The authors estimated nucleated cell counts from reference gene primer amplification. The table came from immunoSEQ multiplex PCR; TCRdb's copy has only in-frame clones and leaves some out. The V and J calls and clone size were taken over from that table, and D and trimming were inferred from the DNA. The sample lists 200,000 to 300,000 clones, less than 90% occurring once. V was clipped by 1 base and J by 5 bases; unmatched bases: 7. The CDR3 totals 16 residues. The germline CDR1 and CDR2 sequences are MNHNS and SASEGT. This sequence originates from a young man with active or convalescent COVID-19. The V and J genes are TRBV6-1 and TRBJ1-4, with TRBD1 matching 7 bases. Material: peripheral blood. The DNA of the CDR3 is TGTGCCAGCAGTGAAGGGGTGGGCAGGGGGAATGAAAAACTGTTTTTT. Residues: CASSEGVGRGNEKLFF.